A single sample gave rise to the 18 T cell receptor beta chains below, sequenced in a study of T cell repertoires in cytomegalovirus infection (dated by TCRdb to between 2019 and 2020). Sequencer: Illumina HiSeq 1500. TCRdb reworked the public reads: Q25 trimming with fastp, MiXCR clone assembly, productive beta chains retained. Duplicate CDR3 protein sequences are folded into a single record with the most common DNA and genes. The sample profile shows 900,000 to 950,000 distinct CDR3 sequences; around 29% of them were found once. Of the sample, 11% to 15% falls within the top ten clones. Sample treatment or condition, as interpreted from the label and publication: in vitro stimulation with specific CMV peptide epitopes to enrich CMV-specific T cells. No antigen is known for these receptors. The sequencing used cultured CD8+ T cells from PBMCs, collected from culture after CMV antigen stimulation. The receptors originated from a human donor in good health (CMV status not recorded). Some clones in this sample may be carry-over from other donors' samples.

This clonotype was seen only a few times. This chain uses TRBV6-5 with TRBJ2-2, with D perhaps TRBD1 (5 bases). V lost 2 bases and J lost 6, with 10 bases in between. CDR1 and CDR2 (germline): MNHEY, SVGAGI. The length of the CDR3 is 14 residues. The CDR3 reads CASSYQGAPGELFF. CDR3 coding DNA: TGTGCCAGCAGTTACCAGGGTGCTCCCGGGGAGCTGTTTTTT.

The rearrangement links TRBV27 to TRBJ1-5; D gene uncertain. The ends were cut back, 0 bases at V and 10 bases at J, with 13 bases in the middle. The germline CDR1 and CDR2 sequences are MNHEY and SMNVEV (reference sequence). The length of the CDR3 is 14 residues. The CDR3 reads CASSLSGFFKPQHF. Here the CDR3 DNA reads TGTGCCAGCAGTTTATCGGGCTTTTTTAAACCCCAGCATTTT.

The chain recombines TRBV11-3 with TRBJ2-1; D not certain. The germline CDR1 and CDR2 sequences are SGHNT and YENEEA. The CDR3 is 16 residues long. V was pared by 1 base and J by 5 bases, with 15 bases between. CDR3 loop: CASSLGGRNGNNEQFF. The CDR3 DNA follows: TGTGCCAGCAGCTTAGGTGGCAGGAACGGCAACAATGAGCAGTTCTTC. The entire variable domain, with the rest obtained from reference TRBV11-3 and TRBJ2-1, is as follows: EAGVVQSPRYKIIEKKQPVAFWCNPISGHNTLYWYLQNLGQGPELLIRYENEEAVDDSQLPKDRFSAERLKGVDSTLKIQPAELGDSAVYLCASSLGGRNGNNEQFFGPGTRLTVL.

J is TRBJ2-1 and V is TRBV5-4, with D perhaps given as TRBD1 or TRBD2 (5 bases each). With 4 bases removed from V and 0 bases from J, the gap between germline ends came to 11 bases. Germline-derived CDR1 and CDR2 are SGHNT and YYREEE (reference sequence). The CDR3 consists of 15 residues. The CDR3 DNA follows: TGTGCCAGCAGCATCGGGGCACCCTCCTACAATGAGCAGTTCTTC. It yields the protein CASSIGAPSYNEQFF.

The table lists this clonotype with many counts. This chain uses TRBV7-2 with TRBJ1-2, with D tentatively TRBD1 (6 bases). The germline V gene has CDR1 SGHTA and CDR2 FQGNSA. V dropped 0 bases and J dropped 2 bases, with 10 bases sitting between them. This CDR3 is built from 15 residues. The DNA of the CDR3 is TGTGCCAGCAGCTTAGCTATGGACAGAAACTATGGCTACACCTTC. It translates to CASSLAMDRNYGYTF.

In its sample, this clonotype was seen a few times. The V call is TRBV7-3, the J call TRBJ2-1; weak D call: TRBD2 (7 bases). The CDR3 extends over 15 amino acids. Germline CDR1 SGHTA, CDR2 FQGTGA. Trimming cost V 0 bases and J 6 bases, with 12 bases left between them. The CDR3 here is CASSLTGGALNEQFF. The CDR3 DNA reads TGTGCCAGCAGCTTAACGGGGGGGGCCCTCAATGAGCAGTTCTTC.

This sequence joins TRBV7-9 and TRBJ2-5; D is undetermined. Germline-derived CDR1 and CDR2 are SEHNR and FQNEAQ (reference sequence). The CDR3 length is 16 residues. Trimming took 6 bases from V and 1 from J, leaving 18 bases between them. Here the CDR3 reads CASSPQEPHIQETQYF. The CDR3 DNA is TGTGCCAGCAGTCCCCAAGAACCGCATATCCAAGAGACCCAGTACTTC.

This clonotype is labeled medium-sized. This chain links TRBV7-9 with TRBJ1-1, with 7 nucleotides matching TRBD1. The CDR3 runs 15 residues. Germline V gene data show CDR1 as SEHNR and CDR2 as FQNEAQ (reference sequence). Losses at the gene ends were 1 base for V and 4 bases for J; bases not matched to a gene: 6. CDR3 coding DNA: TGTGCCAGCAGCTTAGGGTCAGGGGGAGGCACTGAAGCTTTCTTT. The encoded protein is CASSLGSGGGTEAFF.

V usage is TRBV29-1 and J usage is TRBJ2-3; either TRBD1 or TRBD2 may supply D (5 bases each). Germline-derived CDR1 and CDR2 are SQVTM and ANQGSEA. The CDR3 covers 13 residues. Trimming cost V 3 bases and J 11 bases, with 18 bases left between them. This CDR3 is CSVEVGDPRLQYF. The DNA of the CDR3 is TGCAGCGTTGAGGTCGGGGACCCCAGATTGCAGTATTTT.

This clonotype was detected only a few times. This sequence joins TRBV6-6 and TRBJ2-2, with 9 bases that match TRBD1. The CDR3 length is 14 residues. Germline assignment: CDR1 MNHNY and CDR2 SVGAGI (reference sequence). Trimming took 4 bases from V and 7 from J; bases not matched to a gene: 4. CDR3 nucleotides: TGTGCCAGCAGTTTCACAGGGGGCGACGGGGAGCTGTTTTTT. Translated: CASSFTGGDGELFF.

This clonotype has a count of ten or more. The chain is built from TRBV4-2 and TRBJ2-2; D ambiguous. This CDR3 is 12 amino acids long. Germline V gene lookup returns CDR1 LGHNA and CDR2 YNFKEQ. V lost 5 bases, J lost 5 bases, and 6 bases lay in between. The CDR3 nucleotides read TGTGCCAGCAGCTTGACGACCGGGGAGCTGTTTTTT. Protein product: CASSLTTGELFF.

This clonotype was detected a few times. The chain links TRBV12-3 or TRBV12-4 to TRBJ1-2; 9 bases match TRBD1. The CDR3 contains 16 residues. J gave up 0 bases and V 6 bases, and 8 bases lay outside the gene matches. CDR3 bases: TGTGCCAGCAGGCCTGCGGGACAGGGAACTAACTATGGCTACACCTTC. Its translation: CASRPAGQGTNYGYTF.

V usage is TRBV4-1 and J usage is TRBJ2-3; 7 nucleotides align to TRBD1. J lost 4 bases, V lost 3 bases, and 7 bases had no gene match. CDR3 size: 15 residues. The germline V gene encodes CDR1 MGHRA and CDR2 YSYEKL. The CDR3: CASSQIGGLADTQYF. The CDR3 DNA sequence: TGCGCCAGCAGCCAGATAGGGGGCTTGGCAGATACGCAGTATTTT.

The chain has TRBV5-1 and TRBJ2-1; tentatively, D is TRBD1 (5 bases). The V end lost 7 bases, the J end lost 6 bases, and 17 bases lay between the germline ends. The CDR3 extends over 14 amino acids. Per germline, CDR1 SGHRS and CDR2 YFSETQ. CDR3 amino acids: CASWQGLPGNEQFF. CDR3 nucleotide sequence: TGCGCCAGCTGGCAGGGTTTGCCCGGCAATGAGCAGTTCTTC. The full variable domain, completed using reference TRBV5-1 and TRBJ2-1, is KAGVTQTPRYLIKTRGQQVTLSCSPISGHRSVSWYQQTPGQGLQFLFEYFSETQRNKGNFPGRFSGRQFSNSRSEMNVSTLELGDSALYLCASWQGLPGNEQFFGPGTRLTVL.

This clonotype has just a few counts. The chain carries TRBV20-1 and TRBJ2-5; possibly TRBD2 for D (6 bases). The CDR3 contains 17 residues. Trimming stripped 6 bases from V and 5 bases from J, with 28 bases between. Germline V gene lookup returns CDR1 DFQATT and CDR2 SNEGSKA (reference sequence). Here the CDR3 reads CSALTSGRETNAETQYF. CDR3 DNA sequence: TGCAGTGCATTAACTTCAGGGCGGGAAACCAATGCGGAGACCCAGTACTTC.

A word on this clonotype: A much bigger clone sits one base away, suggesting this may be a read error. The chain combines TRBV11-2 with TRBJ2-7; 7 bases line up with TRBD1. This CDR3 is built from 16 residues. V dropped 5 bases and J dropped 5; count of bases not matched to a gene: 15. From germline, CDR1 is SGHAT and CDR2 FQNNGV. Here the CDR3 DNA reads TGTGCCAGCAGCCCTCGCTTCCGAGGGGGCAAGGACGAGCAGTACTTC. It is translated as CASSPRFRGGKDEQYF.

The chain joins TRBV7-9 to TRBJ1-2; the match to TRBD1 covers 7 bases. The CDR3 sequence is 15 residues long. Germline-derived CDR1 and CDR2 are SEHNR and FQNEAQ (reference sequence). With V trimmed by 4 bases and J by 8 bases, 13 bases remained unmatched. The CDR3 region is CASSSPDRPRGGYTF. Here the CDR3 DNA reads TGTGCCAGCAGCTCCCCGGACAGGCCCAGGGGGGGCTACACCTTC.

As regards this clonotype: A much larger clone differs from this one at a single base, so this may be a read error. CDR3 protein: CVSSYLDNHNQPQHF. In nucleotides, the CDR3 is TGTGTCAGCAGTTACCTTGACAATCACAATCAGCCCCAGCATTTT. The chain links TRBV6-6 to TRBJ1-5; D is unclear. Germline CDR1 is MNHNY and CDR2 is SVGAGI (reference sequence). This CDR3 has 15 residues.